The clone carrying this TCR beta chain showed up many times. Its antigen is not known. Germline and junction disagree at one end, which may indicate a read error. Regions amplified from RNA transcripts were the TCR beta CDR3 regions. The TCR CDR3 was amplified in a first-round RT-PCR using the HTBI primer set. TCRdb fed the multiplex PCR reads into MiXCR, producing one record per CDR3 protein. This table has hundreds of thousands of distinct CDR3 sequences, around 38% appearing once. The CDR3 is 14 amino acids. Germline CDR1 SGHRS, CDR2 YFSETQ. This sample was included in a study of T cells in Graves' hyperthyroidism and ophthalmopathy. Study-level information: At the time of initial diagnosis and before any treatment, peripheral blood was collected. Study-wide points: Blood also held most thyroid clonotypes expanded beyond 0.001.

Uncontrolled infection, other autoimmune disease, pregnancy and lactation each barred patients from inclusion. J is TRBJ2-7 and V is TRBV5-1, with TRBD1 matching over 11 bases. Input material: blood. This clonotype was sampled from a man aged 18-30 years with Graves' hyperthyroidism. The CDR3 protein is CASSLGQGVTEQYF. CDR3 nucleotides: TGTGCCAGTAGTTTGGGACAGGGGGTAACCGAGCAGTACTTC.